These 3 T cell receptor beta chains originate from one sample sequenced in a study of OX40 agonist ivuxolimab in advanced cancers. Clones were read by immunoSEQ multiplex PCR, and TCRdb kept only the in-frame ones, dropping some. The sample shows roughly 80,000 clones, approximately 86% of them seen only once. The material was CD4+ or CD8+ T cells sorted from blood, obtained in a trial of the OX40 agonist ivuxolimab. The receptors derive from an adult with an advanced solid tumor such as melanoma, head and neck, liver or kidney cancer.

V gene TRBV28 combines with J gene TRBJ2-2, with a possible D match to TRBD1 (6 bases). The germline V gene has CDR1 MDHEN and CDR2 SYDVKM. There are 18 residues in the CDR3. Trimming stripped 2 bases from V and 6 bases from J, with 22 bases between. The CDR3 sequence: CASSLRGYGSRKSGELFF. The CDR3 DNA is TGTGCCAGCAGTTTAAGGGGGTATGGGAGTCGAAAATCCGGGGAGCTGTTTTTT.

The CDR3 region is CASSGIRDTSHEQFF. In DNA form, the CDR3 reads TGCGCCAGCAGCGGGATCCGGGACACAAGCCATGAGCAGTTCTTC. The chain carries TRBV4-1 and TRBJ2-1, with D tentatively TRBD1 (6 bases). The germline V and J ends were trimmed by 5 bases and 8 bases, with 19 bases remaining between them. The CDR3 totals 15 residues. Germline CDR1 is MGHRA and CDR2 is YSYEKL.

The rearrangement uses TRBV7-9 and TRBJ1-1; 9 bases are a match to TRBD1. J gave up 1 base and V 5 bases, and 11 bases lay outside the gene matches. Germline assignment: CDR1 SEHNR and CDR2 FQNEAQ (reference sequence). The CDR3 is 17 residues long. The CDR3 region has the DNA TGTGCCAGCAGCCTTAACAGGGGGCAGGGGGCGAACACTGAAGCTTTCTTT. This codes for CASSLNRGQGANTEAFF. Drawing the rest from reference TRBV7-9 and TRBJ1-1, the complete variable domain is DTGVSQNPRHKITKRGQNVTFRCDPISEHNRLYWYRQTLGQGPEFLTYFQNEAQLEKSRLLSDRFSAERPKGSFSTLEIQRTEQGDSAMYLCASSLNRGQGANTEAFFGQGTRLTVV.